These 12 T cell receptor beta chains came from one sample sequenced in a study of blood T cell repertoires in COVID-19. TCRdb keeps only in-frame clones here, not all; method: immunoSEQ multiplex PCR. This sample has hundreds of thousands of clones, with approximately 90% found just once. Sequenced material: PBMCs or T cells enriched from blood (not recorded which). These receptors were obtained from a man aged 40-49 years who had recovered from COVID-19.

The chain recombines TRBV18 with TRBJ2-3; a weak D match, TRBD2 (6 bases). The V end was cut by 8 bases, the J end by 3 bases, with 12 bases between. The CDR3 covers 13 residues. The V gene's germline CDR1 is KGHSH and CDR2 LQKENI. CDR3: CASGAGRTDTQYF. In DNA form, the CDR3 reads TGTGCCAGCGGGGCGGGACGAACAGATACGCAGTATTTT.

The CDR3 loop is CASGTHNRGSDSPLHF. DNA for the CDR3: TGTGCCAGCGGCACACACAACAGGGGCTCGGATTCACCCCTCCACTTT. The J gene is TRBJ1-6, the V gene TRBV2; 7 bases line up with TRBD1. Per germline, CDR1 SNHLY and CDR2 FYNNEI. The junction had 15 bases not matched to a gene; V was cut back by 8 bases and J by 8 bases. CDR3 size: 16 residues.

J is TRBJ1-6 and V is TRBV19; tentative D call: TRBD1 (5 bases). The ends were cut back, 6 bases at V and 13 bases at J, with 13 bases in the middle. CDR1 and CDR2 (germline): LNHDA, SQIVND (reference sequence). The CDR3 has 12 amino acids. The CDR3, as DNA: TGTGCCAGTAGGGCTGGAGGGACCCCCCTCCACTTT. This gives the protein CASRAGGTPLHF.

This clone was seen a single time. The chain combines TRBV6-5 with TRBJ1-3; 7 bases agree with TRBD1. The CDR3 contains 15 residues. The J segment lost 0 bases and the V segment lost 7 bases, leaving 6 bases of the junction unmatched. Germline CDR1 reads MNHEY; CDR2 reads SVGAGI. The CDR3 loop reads CASTLQGYSGNTIYF. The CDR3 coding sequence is TGTGCCAGCACTCTACAGGGGTACTCTGGAAACACCATATATTTT.

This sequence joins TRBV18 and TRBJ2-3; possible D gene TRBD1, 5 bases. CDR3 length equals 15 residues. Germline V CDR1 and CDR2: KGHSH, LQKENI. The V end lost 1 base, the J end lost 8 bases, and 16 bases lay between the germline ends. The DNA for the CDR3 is TGTGCCAGCTCACCACTTTCCCCAGGGTTGAGTACGCAGTATTTT. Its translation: CASSPLSPGLSTQYF.

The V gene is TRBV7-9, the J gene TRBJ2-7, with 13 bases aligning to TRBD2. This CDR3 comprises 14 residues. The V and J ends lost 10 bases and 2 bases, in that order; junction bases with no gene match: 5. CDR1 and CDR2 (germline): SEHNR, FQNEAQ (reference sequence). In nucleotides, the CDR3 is TGTGCCACCCAGGGACTAGCGGGGACCTACGAGCAGTACTTC. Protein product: CATQGLAGTYEQYF.

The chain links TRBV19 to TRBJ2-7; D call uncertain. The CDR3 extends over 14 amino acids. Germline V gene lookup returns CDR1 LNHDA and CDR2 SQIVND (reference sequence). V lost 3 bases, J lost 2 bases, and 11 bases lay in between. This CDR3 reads CASSISHGTYEQYF. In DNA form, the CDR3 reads TGTGCCAGTAGTATTTCGCACGGTACCTACGAGCAGTACTTC.

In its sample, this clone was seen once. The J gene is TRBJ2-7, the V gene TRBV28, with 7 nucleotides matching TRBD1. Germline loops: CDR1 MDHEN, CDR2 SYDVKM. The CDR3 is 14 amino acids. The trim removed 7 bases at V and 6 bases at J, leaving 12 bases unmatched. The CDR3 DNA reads TGTGCCAGCACCACTCCACTACCAGGGGGCGAGCAGTACTTC. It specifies CASTTPLPGGEQYF.

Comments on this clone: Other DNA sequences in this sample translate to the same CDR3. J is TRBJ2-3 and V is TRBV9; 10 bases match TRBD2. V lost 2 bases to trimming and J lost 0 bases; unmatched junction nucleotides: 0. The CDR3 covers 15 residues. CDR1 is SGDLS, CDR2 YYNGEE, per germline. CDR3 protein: CASSVSGGSTDTQYF. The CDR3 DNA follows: TGTGCCAGCAGCGTTAGCGGGGGGAGCACAGATACGCAGTATTTT.

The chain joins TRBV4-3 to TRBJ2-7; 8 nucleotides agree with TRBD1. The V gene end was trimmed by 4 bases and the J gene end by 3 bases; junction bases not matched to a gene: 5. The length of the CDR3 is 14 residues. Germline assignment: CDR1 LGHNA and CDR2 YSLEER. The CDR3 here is CASSLYGQGYEQYF. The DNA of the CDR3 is TGCGCCAGCAGCCTTTACGGACAGGGCTACGAGCAGTACTTC.

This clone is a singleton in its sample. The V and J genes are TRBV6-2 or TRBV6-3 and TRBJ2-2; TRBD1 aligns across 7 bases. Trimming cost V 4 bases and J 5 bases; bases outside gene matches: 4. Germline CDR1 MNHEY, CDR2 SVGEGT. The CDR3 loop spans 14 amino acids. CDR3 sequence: CASSFRQGTGELFF. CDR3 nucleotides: TGTGCCAGCAGTTTCCGACAGGGTACCGGGGAGCTGTTTTTT.

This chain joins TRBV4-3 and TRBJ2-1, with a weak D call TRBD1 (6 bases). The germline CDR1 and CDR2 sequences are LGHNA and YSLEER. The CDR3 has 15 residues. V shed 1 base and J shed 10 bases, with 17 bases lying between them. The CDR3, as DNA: TGCGCCAGCAGCCAAGGGCACAGGGCTCTACAAGAGCAGTTCTTC. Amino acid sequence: CASSQGHRALQEQFF.